The 14 T cell receptor beta chains below come from one sample, sequenced in a study of blood T cell repertoires in COVID-19. Clones were sequenced by immunoSEQ multiplex PCR, and TCRdb holds only the in-frame ones, with some missing. This table has 150,000 to 200,000 clones, roughly 88% appearing once. Sequences were obtained from PBMCs or T cells enriched from blood (not recorded which). These receptors were obtained from a man aged 45 to 65 who had recovered from COVID-19.

The chain joins TRBV6-5 to TRBJ1-2; 7 positions match TRBD1. CDR3 size: 15 residues. Germline lookup yields CDR1 MNHEY and CDR2 SVGAGI. Losses at the gene ends were 6 bases for V and 8 bases for J; bases not matched to a gene: 15. CDR3: CASSRPGQPSQGYTF. In DNA form, the CDR3 reads TGTGCCAGCAGCCGTCCGGGACAGCCCAGTCAAGGCTACACCTTC.

The chain couples TRBV13 to TRBJ2-7; 9 nucleotides match TRBD1. CDR1 is PRHDT and CDR2 is FYEKMQ in the germline V gene (reference sequence). V lost 2 bases to trimming and J lost 4 bases; unmatched junction nucleotides: 6. The CDR3 sequence is 15 residues long. This CDR3 reads CASSLKPGQGYEQYF. CDR3 sequence (DNA): TGTGCCAGCAGCTTAAAACCGGGACAGGGTTACGAGCAGTACTTC.

The chain is built from TRBV3-1 (or the pseudogene TRBV3-2) and TRBJ1-6, with D possibly matching TRBD1 (6 bases). The CDR3 has 15 residues. V was shortened by 0 bases and J by 12 bases, with 15 bases between the two germline ends. Germline CDR1 LGHDT, CDR2 YNNKEL (reference sequence). The chain's CDR3 is CASSQEGALQGPLHF. DNA of the CDR3: TGTGCCAGCAGCCAAGAGGGGGCACTCCAGGGACCCCTCCACTTT.

The CDR3 nucleotides read TGCGCCAGCAGCCCCCGAGGACTAGTGCAAGAGACCCAGTACTTC. Amino acid sequence: CASSPRGLVQETQYF. The chain links TRBV4-1 to TRBJ2-5; 7 positions agree with TRBD2. Trimming took 4 bases from V and 2 from J; bases not matched to a gene: 7. This CDR3 has 15 amino acids. CDR1 and CDR2 (germline): MGHRA, YSYEKL.

V usage is TRBV19 and J usage is TRBJ1-5; 10 bases map to TRBD1. Germline CDR1 and CDR2: LNHDA and SQIVND (reference sequence). With V trimmed by 2 bases and J by 6 bases, 19 bases remained unmatched. CDR3 length equals 20 residues. The DNA for the CDR3 is TGTGCCAGTAGTATATTCGGGAGTGGGAGTGGGACAGGGGTTCGTCAGCCCCAGCATTTT. Residues: CASSIFGSGSGTGVRQPQHF.

The gene calls are TRBV5-1 and TRBJ1-1; D might be TRBD1 (5 bases). Germline V gene lookup returns CDR1 SGHRS and CDR2 YFSETQ. This CDR3 is 14 amino acids long. V lost 6 bases to trimming and J lost 4 bases, with 16 bases between them. CDR3: CASTPGGGVTEAFF. The DNA of the CDR3 is TGCGCCAGCACCCCGGGCGGGGGAGTCACTGAAGCTTTCTTT.

The rearrangement uses TRBV3-1 (or the pseudogene TRBV3-2) and TRBJ2-1; 7 bases align to TRBD1. CDR1 LGHDT and CDR2 YNNKEL come from the germline V gene (reference sequence). V gave up 2 bases and J gave up 9 bases; unmatched junction bases: 10. This CDR3 has 15 amino acids. Here the CDR3 reads CASSQRLTGVGEQFF. The CDR3 region has the DNA TGTGCCAGCAGCCAACGCCTCACAGGGGTCGGTGAGCAGTTCTTC.

The V gene is TRBV5-1, the J gene TRBJ1-2, with D possibly TRBD1 on 6 matching bases. V lost 2 bases and J lost 0, with 14 bases in between. The CDR3 is made up of 16 amino acids. Germline CDR1 and CDR2: SGHRS and YFSETQ. As DNA, the CDR3 is TGCGCCAGCAGCTTAACAGGGAAAGGAGCTAACTATGGCTACACCTTC. Protein sequence: CASSLTGKGANYGYTF.

The V gene is TRBV30, the J gene TRBJ2-7; 8 bases line up with TRBD1. This CDR3 is built from 15 residues. From germline, CDR1 is GTSNPN and CDR2 SVGIG (reference sequence). V lost 2 bases, J lost 1 base, and 7 bases stayed unmatched. In DNA, the CDR3 is TGTGCCTGGAGTCTTCGGACAGGGCGATCCTACGAGCAGTACTTC. Translation: CAWSLRTGRSYEQYF.

This clone was counted only a few times. The chain recombines TRBV18 with TRBJ2-3; the match to TRBD2 covers 11 bases. V was pared by 2 bases and J by 0 bases, with 4 bases of the junction left unmatched. The CDR3 length is 17 residues. Germline CDR1 reads KGHSH; CDR2 reads LQKENI. Written as DNA, the CDR3 is TGTGCCAGCTCACCATTAGCGGGGGGGCCTAGCACAGATACGCAGTATTTT. It encodes CASSPLAGGPSTDTQYF.

V is TRBV3-1 (or the pseudogene TRBV3-2) and J is TRBJ2-3; D remains ambiguous. CDR1 LGHDT and CDR2 YNNKEL come from the germline V gene (reference sequence). V was cut by 4 bases and J by 0 bases, with 11 bases left in between. CDR3 length: 15 residues. CDR3 sequence reads: CASSPTRASTDTQYF. The DNA of the CDR3 is TGTGCCAGCAGCCCGACTCGTGCTAGCACAGATACGCAGTATTTT.

In this sample, this clone turned up a few times. The rearrangement joins TRBV5-1 to TRBJ1-1, with D possibly being TRBD1 (5 bases). This CDR3 has 15 residues. Trimming took off 1 base at V and 4 bases at J, with 14 bases between the two ends. From germline, CDR1 is SGHRS and CDR2 YFSETQ. CDR3 in DNA: TGCGCCAGCAGCTTGCCTAGGCAGGGAGGCACTGAAGCTTTCTTT. Translating it yields CASSLPRQGGTEAFF. Drawing the rest from reference TRBV5-1 and TRBJ1-1, the complete variable domain is KAGVTQTPRYLIKTRGQQVTLSCSPISGHRSVSWYQQTPGQGLQFLFEYFSETQRNKGNFPGRFSGRQFSNSRSEMNVSTLELGDSALYLCASSLPRQGGTEAFFGQGTRLTVV.

This chain joins TRBV12-3 or TRBV12-4 and TRBJ2-1; perhaps TRBD2 as D (6 bases). The V end lost 1 base, the J end lost 10 bases, and 8 bases lay between the germline ends. The CDR3 has 12 residues. The CDR3 DNA is TGTGCCAGCAGTTTAGGCGCGGGGGAGCAGTTCTTC. Protein: CASSLGAGEQFF.

The chain combines TRBV25-1 with TRBJ1-1; D remains unclear. This CDR3 has 14 amino acids. The germline V gene has CDR1 MGHDK and CDR2 SYGVNS. Trimming removed 2 bases at V and 1 base at J, with 8 bases between. This CDR3 reads CASSEDWKNTEAFF. CDR3 in DNA: TGTGCCAGCAGTGAAGACTGGAAGAACACTGAAGCTTTCTTT.